This entry is about one TCR beta chain. Each CDR3 protein gets one entry after TCRdb re-called the RT-PCR reads with MiXCR. The profile shows hundreds of thousands of distinct CDR3 sequences, about 11% of them singletons. The sample is drawn from a study of response to subunit inactivated influenza vaccine. V shed 6 bases and J 2 bases; nucleotides not matched to a gene: 6. The V gene's germline CDR1 is SGDLS and CDR2 YYNGEE. The CDR3 has 15 residues. These data are also associated with another study on T cells expressing NK-cell markers. Per that study: UMIs accompanied the 5'RACE template switching by which TCR beta cDNA was made. Sorted CD3+CD56-NKG2C+, CD3+CD56+NKG2C- and CD3+CD56+NKG2C+ T cells were the source of the TCR beta repertoires. Seven of the eight sequenced donors were classified as HCMV-seropositive, and one was classified as seronegative. Dominant NKG2C+ clonotype frequencies of 1.0-7.0% of CD8+ T cells were measured in several donors. Whether the expanded NKG2C+ T cell clones recognized HCMV remained unclear.

The sample consisted of PBMCs from blood, taken on the day of vaccination. The V gene is TRBV9, the J gene TRBJ2-2; 8 bases align to TRBD2. The clonotype was recovered from a man aged 45-60 years who received an inactivated influenza vaccine. CDR3 in amino acids: CASTPGGANTGELFF. In DNA form, the CDR3 reads TGTGCCAGCACCCCGGGAGGGGCCAACACCGGGGAGCTGTTTTTT.